There are a few counts of the clone carrying this T cell receptor (beta chain). What it binds is unknown. The sample comes from a study of CD8 T cells in Susac syndrome. Study results and caveats: It was acknowledged in the study that its TCR sequencing and HLA analysis involved a relatively small number of individuals.

The RNA input was about 0.5 to 1 ug, and it was reverse transcribed with random hexamers. With immunoSEQ multiplex PCR, TCR beta CDR3 was amplified across 54 Vbeta and 13 Jbeta. TCRdb itself ran the immunoSEQ multiplex PCR reads through MiXCR, one entry per CDR3 protein. The data contain approximately 150,000 distinct CDR3 sequences, roughly 94% of them singletons. The CDR3 totals 16 residues. The germline CDR1 and CDR2 sequences are MNHNS and SASEGT. The V and J ends lost 5 bases and 0 bases respectively, with 11 bases between them. Sequencing of TCR beta, carried out with a high-throughput approach, was applied to CD8+ and CD4+ T cells from the blood.

The chain recombines TRBV6-1 with TRBJ2-6; D ambiguous. The sequencing input was CD4+ T cells from PBMCs. The origin of this receptor is a human donor with multiple sclerosis. The CDR3, as DNA: TGTGCCAGCAGTCCATACACCGGCTCTGGGGCCAACGTCCTGACTTTC. It translates to CASSPYTGSGANVLTF.